This record covers a single T cell receptor beta chain. Some clones are missing from TCRdb's copy, which holds only in-frame ones; the method was immunoSEQ multiplex PCR. The table includes some 3,900 clones, 70% to 90% detected once. The data originate from a study of somatic mutations in cytotoxic T cells in rheumatoid arthritis. There are 14 residues in the CDR3. Germline V lookup: CDR1 KGHSH, CDR2 LQKENI. Losses at the gene ends were 4 bases for V and 0 bases for J; bases not matched to a gene: 3. The chain links TRBV18 to TRBJ2-7; 7 bases match TRBD2. The receptor comes from a woman aged 65 to 85 with rheumatoid arthritis. Material for sequencing was CD8+ T cells sorted from blood. In nucleotides, the CDR3 is TGTGCCAGCTCACTCAGCGGGAACTCCTACGAGCAGTACTTC. Translation gives CASSLSGNSYEQYF.